A single sample gave rise to the 28 T cell receptor beta chains below, sequenced in a study of cytomegalovirus exposure and HLA in healthy donors. Clones were sequenced by immunoSEQ multiplex PCR, and TCRdb holds only the in-frame ones, with some missing. The table lists tens of thousands of clones, approximately 90% of them singletons. The sample taken for sequencing was PBMCs. Receptors originate from a young woman in good health and CMV-seropositive.

This chain uses TRBV5-1 with TRBJ2-1; the D gene is possibly TRBD1 (5 bases). The CDR3 is 13 residues long. Trimming removed 4 bases at V and 4 bases at J, with 9 bases between. From germline, CDR1 is SGHRS and CDR2 YFSETQ. CDR3 region: CASSRDSYNEQFF. In DNA form, the CDR3 reads TGCGCCAGCAGCCGCGACAGTTACAATGAGCAGTTCTTC.

The chain couples TRBV28 to TRBJ2-7; 8 bases map to TRBD1. Germline lookup yields CDR1 MDHEN and CDR2 SYDVKM. This CDR3 spans 16 amino acids. J lost 0 bases, V lost 6 bases, and 10 bases had no gene match. In DNA form, the CDR3 reads TGTGCCAGCAGACCCCACGACAGGGGCGACTCCTACGAGCAGTACTTC. It yields the protein CASRPHDRGDSYEQYF.

The CDR3 sequence: CASSIAGGDNEQFF. CDR3 sequence (DNA): TGTGCCAGCAGCATAGCGGGGGGTGATAATGAGCAGTTCTTC. The chain uses TRBV13 and TRBJ2-1, with 10 bases that match TRBD2. The V gene end was trimmed by 5 bases and the J gene end by 7 bases; junction bases not matched to a gene: 5. This CDR3 comprises 14 residues. CDR1 is PRHDT and CDR2 is FYEKMQ in the germline V gene (reference sequence). The variable domain in full, completed from reference TRBV13 and TRBJ2-1, reads AAGVIQSPRHLIKEKRETATLKCYPIPRHDTVYWYQQGPGQDPQFLISFYEKMQSDKGSIPDRFSAQQFSDYHSELNMSSLELGDSALYFCASSIAGGDNEQFFGPGTRLTVL.

The CDR3 here is CASRSLIQGSNQPQHF. The DNA of the CDR3 is TGTGCCAGTAGGAGTTTAATACAGGGTAGCAATCAGCCCCAGCATTTT. The chain joins TRBV19 to TRBJ1-5; a weak D match, TRBD1 (6 bases). The CDR3 runs to 16 residues. Germline CDR1 LNHDA, CDR2 SQIVND (reference sequence). V lost 6 bases, J lost 0 bases, and 15 bases lay in between.

The chain couples TRBV10-3 to TRBJ1-1; 8 bases are shared with TRBD1. Germline CDR1 is ENHRY and CDR2 is SYGVKD. After removal of 5 bases from V and 4 bases from J, the junction contained 18 bases not matched to a gene. The CDR3 loop spans 18 amino acids. The CDR3 reads CAISRGSQGAGLSTEAFF. The CDR3 DNA reads TGTGCCATCAGTCGAGGGTCCCAGGGGGCGGGTTTGAGCACTGAAGCTTTCTTT.

This rearrangement joins TRBV7-2 to TRBJ1-2; D might be TRBD1 (6 bases). The V gene's germline CDR1 is SGHTA and CDR2 FQGNSA. Deletions cut 5 bases from V and 0 bases from J, with 16 bases between. This CDR3 region has 16 residues. CDR3 nucleotides: TGTGCCAGCAGCCCCAGGGGCAGCTATACTAACTATGGCTACACCTTC. Translation: CASSPRGSYTNYGYTF.

V is TRBV7-2 and J is TRBJ1-2, with TRBD1 matching over 8 bases. The junction had 7 bases not matched to a gene; V was cut back by 5 bases and J by 8 bases. The CDR3 runs 13 residues. Germline V gene sequence: CDR1 SGHTA, CDR2 FQGNSA. DNA for the CDR3: TGTGCCAGCAGCCTGGGGGACAGGAGGGGCTACACCTTC. It specifies CASSLGDRRGYTF.

This chain links TRBV28 with TRBJ2-3; TRBD1 is a possible D gene (6 bases). The CDR3 extends over 16 amino acids. Looked up from germline, CDR1 is MDHEN and CDR2 is SYDVKM. V gave up 5 bases and J gave up 0 bases, with 15 bases separating them. DNA of the CDR3: TGTGCCAGCAGTCCGTCGGACAGATCTAGCACAGATACGCAGTATTTT. Its translation: CASSPSDRSSTDTQYF.

This rearrangement joins TRBV5-1 to TRBJ2-2; TRBD2 might be the D (6 bases). The CDR3 is made up of 17 amino acids. Trimming removed 1 base at V and 2 bases at J, with 15 bases between. CDR1 and CDR2 (germline): SGHRS, YFSETQ. The CDR3 sequence: CASSLFPEGRNTGELFF. As DNA, the CDR3 is TGCGCCAGCAGCTTGTTTCCGGAGGGACGCAACACCGGGGAGCTGTTTTTT.

The chain combines TRBV10-3 with TRBJ2-6, with 8 bases identical to TRBD1. J lost 0 bases, V lost 10 bases, and 8 bases had no gene match. CDR3 length: 16 residues. In germline, CDR1 is ENHRY, CDR2 SYGVKD. For the CDR3, the DNA is TGTGCCACCACCGGGACAGGCATCTCTGGGGCCAACGTCCTGACTTTC. Its translation: CATTGTGISGANVLTF.

The chain links TRBV7-9 to TRBJ2-3, with D possibly TRBD2 on 6 matching bases. CDR1 and CDR2 (germline): SEHNR, FQNEAQ (reference sequence). V lost 3 bases, J lost 2 bases, and 9 bases lay in between. This CDR3 region has 14 residues. CDR3 in amino acids: CASSFQDYTDTQYF. The CDR3 bases are TGTGCCAGCAGCTTTCAGGACTACACAGATACGCAGTATTTT.

This CDR3 reads CASRDDRGSTYEQYF. In DNA, the CDR3 is TGTGCCAGCAGAGACGACAGGGGGTCAACCTACGAGCAGTACTTC. This sequence joins TRBV6-5 and TRBJ2-7, with 9 bases aligning to TRBD1. Looked up from germline, CDR1 is MNHEY and CDR2 is SVGAGI. The CDR3 contains 15 residues. J lost 2 bases, V lost 6 bases, and 8 bases had no gene match.

The V gene is TRBV28, the J gene TRBJ1-2; 8 nucleotides agree with TRBD1. Germline V gene data show CDR1 as MDHEN and CDR2 as SYDVKM. This CDR3 has 16 residues. The V segment lost 6 bases and the J segment 3 bases; nucleotides outside the gene matches: 12. CDR3 DNA sequence: TGTGCCAGCAGGTCAGCAGCCCAGGGGGCTGACTATGGCTACACCTTC. Amino acids: CASRSAAQGADYGYTF.

The chain employs TRBV27 and TRBJ2-5; TRBD2 is a possible D gene (6 bases). The germline CDR1 and CDR2 sequences are MNHEY and SMNVEV (reference sequence). The CDR3 is 17 amino acids. V was clipped by 6 bases and J by 5 bases, with 25 bases between them. This CDR3 reads CASRQSGTRGSWETQYF. The CDR3 bases are TGTGCCAGCAGACAGTCGGGGACTCGAGGCTCGTGGGAGACCCAGTACTTC.

V usage is TRBV30 and J usage is TRBJ1-4; 9 bases align to TRBD1. The CDR3 has 14 amino acids. The germline V gene has CDR1 GTSNPN and CDR2 SVGIG (reference sequence). The V segment lost 2 bases and the J segment 7 bases; nucleotides outside the gene matches: 5. CDR3 coding DNA: TGTGCCTGGAGTCGGGACAGGGTTCGTGAAAAACTGTTTTTT. Encoded protein: CAWSRDRVREKLFF.

V is TRBV4-2 and J is TRBJ1-6; 9 positions match TRBD1. Germline CDR1 reads LGHNA; CDR2 reads YNFKEQ. The CDR3 runs to 16 residues. V shed 4 bases, J shed 7 bases, and the junction held 8 bases outside the gene matches. The chain's CDR3 is CASSPPRDRVNSPLHF. The CDR3 bases are TGTGCCAGCAGCCCCCCCAGGGACAGGGTGAATTCACCCCTCCACTTT.

In this sample, this clone turned up once. This chain uses TRBV6-5 with TRBJ2-1, with TRBD2 matching over 8 bases. J lost 3 bases, V lost 2 bases, and 0 bases had no gene match. CDR1 and CDR2 (germline): MNHEY, SVGAGI. The CDR3 consists of 14 residues. CDR3: CASSYAGGYNEQFF. The CDR3 DNA reads TGTGCCAGCAGTTACGCGGGGGGCTACAATGAGCAGTTCTTC.

The chain joins TRBV25-1 to TRBJ2-2, with 8 bases matching TRBD1. The length of the CDR3 is 13 residues. CDR1 and CDR2 from the germline V gene are MGHDK and SYGVNS. The V and J ends lost 7 bases and 6 bases, in that order; junction bases with no gene match: 4. Here the CDR3 reads CASKDRVPGELFF. CDR3 bases: TGTGCCAGCAAGGACAGGGTGCCCGGGGAGCTGTTTTTT.

V is TRBV6-5 and J is TRBJ2-1; the match to TRBD1 covers 10 bases. Germline CDR1 reads MNHEY; CDR2 reads SVGAGI. The CDR3 is 15 residues long. J gave up 12 bases and V 8 bases, and 16 bases lay outside the gene matches. The DNA of the CDR3 is TGTGCCAGCCTTCCTATGGGACAGGGGTTCGCGGGGCAGTTCTTC. This sequence encodes CASLPMGQGFAGQFF.

This chain joins TRBV10-3 and TRBJ1-1; no definite D call. This CDR3 has 14 residues. Trimming took off 1 base at V and 1 base at J, with 7 bases between the two ends. Germline V lookup: CDR1 ENHRY, CDR2 SYGVKD. CDR3 protein: CAISELAGNTEAFF. CDR3 in DNA: TGTGCCATCAGTGAGTTGGCAGGGAACACTGAAGCTTTCTTT.

The table lists this clone with a few counts. V gene TRBV6-5 combines with J gene TRBJ2-1; 7 bases line up with TRBD1. V lost 5 bases to trimming and J lost 7 bases; unmatched junction nucleotides: 8. Germline V gene sequence: CDR1 MNHEY, CDR2 SVGAGI. The CDR3 extends over 14 amino acids. This CDR3 reads CASSGTGDVNEQFF. In DNA form, the CDR3 reads TGTGCCAGCAGTGGTACAGGGGATGTGAATGAGCAGTTCTTC.

The rearrangement links TRBV27 to TRBJ1-6; D gene uncertain. From germline, CDR1 is MNHEY and CDR2 SMNVEV (reference sequence). There are 14 residues in the CDR3. The V gene lost 3 bases and the J gene lost 3 bases, with 6 bases spanning the gap. CDR3 DNA sequence: TGTGCCAGCAGTTTGGGAGTCTATAATTCACCCCTCCACTTT. It specifies CASSLGVYNSPLHF.

V is TRBV7-9 and J is TRBJ2-5; D gene uncertain. Germline assignment: CDR1 SEHNR and CDR2 FQNEAQ (reference sequence). This CDR3 has 12 residues. V lost 5 bases and J lost 5, with 9 bases in between. CDR3 protein: CASSVVTETQYF. In DNA form, the CDR3 reads TGTGCCAGCAGCGTAGTAACTGAGACCCAGTACTTC. Using reference TRBV7-9 and TRBJ2-5 for the parts outside the CDR3, the full variable domain is DTGVSQNPRHKITKRGQNVTFRCDPISEHNRLYWYRQTLGQGPEFLTYFQNEAQLEKSRLLSDRFSAERPKGSFSTLEIQRTEQGDSAMYLCASSVVTETQYFGPGTRLLVL.

This clone was picked up one time. This rearrangement joins TRBV5-4 to TRBJ2-1; 15 nucleotides match TRBD2. The germline gives CDR1 SGHNT, CDR2 YYREEE (reference sequence). This CDR3 comprises 16 residues. V lost 4 bases, J lost 5 bases, and 4 bases stayed unmatched. DNA for the CDR3: TGTGCCAGCAGCGAGGGACTAGCGGGGGGAAACAATGAGCAGTTCTTC. Its protein product is CASSEGLAGGNNEQFF.

The rearrangement links TRBV30 to TRBJ2-7; tentatively, D is TRBD2 (6 bases). Germline assignment: CDR1 GTSNPN and CDR2 SVGIG (reference sequence). This CDR3 spans 13 amino acids. Between the trimmed V and J ends, which lost 4 bases and 3 bases, there was a span of 13 bases. The CDR3 reads CAWNRGMGYEQYF. The CDR3 nucleotides are TGTGCCTGGAATCGCGGGATGGGCTACGAGCAGTACTTC.

V gene TRBV10-2 combines with J gene TRBJ1-1; D unclear. CDR1 and CDR2 (germline): WSHSY, SAAADI. The V gene lost 6 bases and the J gene lost 1 base, with 18 bases spanning the gap. The CDR3 length is 16 residues. CDR3 amino acids: CASRLGREKANTEAFF. The DNA for the CDR3 is TGCGCCAGCAGGCTGGGGAGGGAAAAAGCGAACACTGAAGCTTTCTTT.

V gene TRBV11-2 combines with J gene TRBJ2-1, with a possible D match to TRBD1 (5 bases). The CDR3 runs 15 residues. Per germline, CDR1 SGHAT and CDR2 FQNNGV. The V gene lost 5 bases and the J gene lost 4 bases, with 15 bases spanning the gap. The chain's CDR3 is CASSPPGFGYNEQFF. The CDR3 DNA reads as TGTGCCAGCAGCCCTCCAGGGTTTGGGTACAATGAGCAGTTCTTC.

This chain links TRBV6-1 with TRBJ1-6; D is possibly TRBD1 (6 bases). CDR1 is MNHNS and CDR2 is SASEGT in the germline V gene. CDR3 size: 15 residues. V lost 6 bases and J lost 1, with 10 bases in between. The CDR3 loop reads CASSVQGSYNSPLHF. The CDR3 region has the DNA TGTGCCAGCAGCGTACAGGGTTCCTATAATTCACCCCTCCACTTT.